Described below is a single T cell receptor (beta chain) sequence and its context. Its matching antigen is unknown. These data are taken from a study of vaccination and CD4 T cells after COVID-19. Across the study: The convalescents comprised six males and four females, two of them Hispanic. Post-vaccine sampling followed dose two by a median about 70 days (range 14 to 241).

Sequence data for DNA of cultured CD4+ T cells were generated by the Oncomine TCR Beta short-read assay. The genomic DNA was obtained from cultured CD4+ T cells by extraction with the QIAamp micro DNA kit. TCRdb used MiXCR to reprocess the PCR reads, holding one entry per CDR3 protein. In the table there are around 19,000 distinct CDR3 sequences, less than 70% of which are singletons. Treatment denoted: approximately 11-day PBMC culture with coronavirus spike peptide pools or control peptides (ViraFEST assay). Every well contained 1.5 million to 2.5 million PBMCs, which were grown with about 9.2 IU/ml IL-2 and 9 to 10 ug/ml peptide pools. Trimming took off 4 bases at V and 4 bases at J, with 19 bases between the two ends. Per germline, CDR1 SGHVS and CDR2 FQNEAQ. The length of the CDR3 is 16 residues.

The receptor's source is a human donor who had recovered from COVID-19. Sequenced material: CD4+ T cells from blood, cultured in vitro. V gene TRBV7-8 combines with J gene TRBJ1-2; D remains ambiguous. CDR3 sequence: CASSSRVGRNIYGYTF. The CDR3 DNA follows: TGTGCCAGCAGCTCTAGGGTTGGTCGGAATATCTATGGCTACACCTTC.